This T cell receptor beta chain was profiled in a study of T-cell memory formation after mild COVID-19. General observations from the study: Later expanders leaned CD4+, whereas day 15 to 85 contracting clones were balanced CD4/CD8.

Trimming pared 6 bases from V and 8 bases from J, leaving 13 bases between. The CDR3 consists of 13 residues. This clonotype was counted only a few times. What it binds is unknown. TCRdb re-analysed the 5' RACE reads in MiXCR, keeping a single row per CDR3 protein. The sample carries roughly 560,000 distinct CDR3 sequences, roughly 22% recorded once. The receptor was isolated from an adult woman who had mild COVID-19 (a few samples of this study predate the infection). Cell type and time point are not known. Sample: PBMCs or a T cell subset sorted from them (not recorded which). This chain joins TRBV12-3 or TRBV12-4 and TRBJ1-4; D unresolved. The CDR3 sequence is CASRGRGGEKLFF. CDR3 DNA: TGTGCCAGCAGAGGCCGGGGTGGGGAAAAACTGTTTTTT.